The T cell receptor beta chain described here comes from a study of cytomegalovirus exposure and HLA in healthy donors. Study-level results: Earlier analysis looked at TCR beta V segments, and most were productive about 90% or about 30% of the time. Compared with the roughly 700-donor mean, an Asian-associated ancestry cluster reportedly had fewer N-insertions, according to a later analysis. Solely CMV serostatus was available to characterize immune exposure.

Vbeta (60) and Jbeta (13) primers were used in the PCR. Original methodology: Later reanalysis found 80 million or so unique TCR beta chains, 9 million to 12 million of them shared. Clones were read by immunoSEQ multiplex PCR, and TCRdb kept only the in-frame ones, dropping some. V and J calls and clone size are copied from that table; D and trimming were computed from the DNA. The repertoire holds about 93,000 clones, with just under 80% as singletons. The CDR3 has 15 residues. Germline loops: CDR1 MNHEY, CDR2 SVGAGI. The J segment lost 6 bases and the V segment lost 4 bases, leaving 4 bases of the junction unmatched. With regard to this clone: Its specificity is unknown.

This receptor was identified in a woman between 40 and 55 years old in good health and CMV-seronegative. The V and J genes are TRBV6-5 and TRBJ2-2; 11 bases are a match to TRBD2. Sequenced: PBMCs. The CDR3 region has the DNA TGTGCCAGCAGTTCCGTTAGCGGGAGGGCCGGGGAGCTGTTTTTT. Translating it yields CASSSVSGRAGELFF.